Reported below is one T cell receptor (beta chain). Losses at the gene ends were 0 bases for V and 3 bases for J; bases not matched to a gene: 3. This CDR3 contains 16 residues. From germline, CDR1 is SGHRS and CDR2 YFSETQ. As processed by the authors: Quantification of nucleated cells was approximated via reference gene primer amplification. Profiling relied on immunoSEQ multiplex PCR, and the TCRdb table lists in-frame clones only, not all of them. V and J calls and clone size follow that table, whereas D and trimming were derived from the DNA. Counted here are 250,000 to 350,000 clones, about 90% occurring once; the ten biggest clones make up around 2.1%. These data belong to a study of blood T cell repertoires in COVID-19. As for the study in general: Sites in the United States, Italy and Spain provided acute and convalescent COVID-19 samples. In each case, the material was cDNA or gDNA derived from T cells, B-cell-depleted T cells, or PBMCs.

The chain uses TRBV5-1 and TRBJ1-6, with TRBD1 identical over 7 bases. The sequenced sample consisted of peripheral blood. This clonotype originated in a man aged 18 to 30 with active or convalescent COVID-19. The CDR3 sequence: CASSLEWDSYNSPLHF. Written as DNA, the CDR3 is TGCGCCAGCAGCTTGGAGTGGGACAGCTATAATTCACCCCTCCACTTT.